This passage covers 19 T cell receptor beta chains from one sample sequenced in a study of blood T cell repertoires in COVID-19. Sequenced by immunoSEQ multiplex PCR; TCRdb stores in-frame clones only, minus some. The profile shows some 180,000 clones, around 84% of them singletons. The sample taken for sequencing was peripheral blood. The receptors were gathered from a human donor in a cohort sampled during active COVID-19.

The sample holds a few counts of this clone. V usage is TRBV7-2 and J usage is TRBJ1-2; a possible D gene is TRBD1 (6 bases). Germline loops: CDR1 SGHTA, CDR2 FQGNSA. The V gene lost 1 base and the J gene lost 4 bases, with 10 bases spanning the gap. The CDR3 loop spans 14 amino acids. Here the CDR3 DNA reads TGTGCCAGCAGCTTAGGACAGGAGCTCTATGGCTACACCTTC. Translating gives CASSLGQELYGYTF.

The genes are TRBV4-1 and TRBJ1-1; D call uncertain. The CDR3 is made up of 15 amino acids. Trimming removed 5 bases at V and 1 base at J, with 14 bases between. Germline V gives CDR1 MGHRA, CDR2 YSYEKL. CDR3 sequence reads: CASSSHGVENTEAFF. The CDR3 nucleotides are TGCGCCAGCAGCTCCCACGGGGTGGAGAACACTGAAGCTTTCTTT.

The rearrangement uses TRBV5-1 and TRBJ1-4; 9 nucleotides align to TRBD1. Unmatched junction bases numbered 7, after V lost 6 bases and J lost 7 bases. Germline CDR1 is SGHRS and CDR2 is YFSETQ. This CDR3 is 14 amino acids long. CDR3 coding DNA: TGCGCCAGCACCCATGACAGGGGGAGTGAAAAACTGTTTTTT. The encoded protein is CASTHDRGSEKLFF.

This clone appeared a few times. The V and J genes are TRBV6-5 and TRBJ2-1; the match to TRBD1 covers 7 bases. The ends lost 6 bases at V and 6 bases at J; junction bases unmatched: 11. The CDR3 totals 15 residues. Germline CDR1 and CDR2: MNHEY and SVGAGI. The CDR3 loop reads CASRLQGSSTNEQFF. The CDR3 DNA reads as TGTGCCAGCAGACTACAGGGGTCCTCCACCAATGAGCAGTTCTTC.

This sequence joins TRBV14 and TRBJ2-1, with 10 bases matching TRBD2. The CDR3 is 15 residues long. Trimming took 5 bases from V and 7 from J; bases not matched to a gene: 8. Germline CDR1 SGHDN, CDR2 FVKESK. Here the CDR3 reads CASSSTSGSLNEQFF. The CDR3 nucleotides are TGTGCCAGCAGCTCGACTAGCGGGTCGCTTAATGAGCAGTTCTTC.

This chain uses TRBV9 with TRBJ2-2, with a weak D call TRBD1 (6 bases). Trimming removed 4 bases from V and 2 bases from J, with 12 bases in between. The germline gives CDR1 SGDLS, CDR2 YYNGEE. CDR3 length: 15 amino acids. The CDR3 loop is CASSSGALNTGELFF. CDR3 coding DNA: TGTGCCAGCAGCTCAGGGGCTCTTAACACCGGGGAGCTGTTTTTT.

The J gene is TRBJ2-4, the V gene TRBV19; 7 bases align to TRBD1. From germline, CDR1 is LNHDA and CDR2 SQIVND (reference sequence). This CDR3 spans 17 amino acids. With 1 base clipped from V and 7 bases from J, the junction kept 13 bases outside the gene matches. This chain's CDR3 is CASSIVSMRGLENIQYF. CDR3 sequence (DNA): TGTGCCAGTAGTATAGTCTCAATGAGGGGGCTCGAGAACATTCAGTACTTC.

The chain employs TRBV6-1 and TRBJ1-2, with unresolved D. The CDR3 has 17 residues. Germline CDR1 reads MNHNS; CDR2 reads SASEGT. Trimming cost V 2 bases and J 4 bases, with 20 bases left between them. The CDR3 sequence is CASSENAVFPQVYGYTF. In DNA, the CDR3 is TGTGCCAGCAGTGAAAACGCCGTCTTCCCACAAGTCTATGGCTACACCTTC.

The chain links TRBV7-9 to TRBJ2-7; 8 nucleotides line up with TRBD1. CDR3 length equals 14 residues. Looked up from germline, CDR1 is SEHNR and CDR2 is FQNEAQ (reference sequence). The V gene end was trimmed by 5 bases and the J gene end by 2 bases; junction bases not matched to a gene: 5. DNA for the CDR3: TGTGCCAGCAGCCCGACAGGGGAACCCTACGAGCAGTACTTC. This sequence encodes CASSPTGEPYEQYF.

This sequence joins TRBV7-8 and TRBJ2-1; 8 nucleotides line up with TRBD2. V shed 5 bases and J 1 base; nucleotides not matched to a gene: 7. The CDR3 is made up of 16 amino acids. Germline V gives CDR1 SGHVS, CDR2 FQNEAQ. This CDR3 is CASSPPGGRSYNEQFF. CDR3 bases: TGTGCCAGCAGCCCCCCTGGCGGGAGGTCCTACAATGAGCAGTTCTTC. Looking up the rest from reference TRBV7-8 and TRBJ2-1 gives the full variable domain: GAGVSQSPRYKVAKRGQDVALRCDPISGHVSLFWYQQALGQGPEFLTYFQNEAQLDKSGLPSDRFFAERPEGSVSTLKIQRTQQEDSAVYLCASSPPGGRSYNEQFFGPGTRLTVL.

This clone was counted a few times. The CDR3 reads CASSKLGSYTEAFF. As DNA, the CDR3 is TGCGCCAGCAGCAAGCTTGGGAGCTACACTGAAGCTTTCTTT. The genes are TRBV5-1 and TRBJ1-1; D unclear. Trimming shortened V by 4 bases and J by 3 bases, and 13 bases separated the two germline ends. Germline V lookup: CDR1 SGHRS, CDR2 YFSETQ. This CDR3 spans 14 amino acids.

The chain recombines TRBV27 with TRBJ1-2, with D perhaps TRBD1 (5 bases). CDR1 is MNHEY, CDR2 SMNVEV, per germline (reference sequence). The V and J ends lost 3 bases and 8 bases respectively, with 16 bases between them. The CDR3 is 14 residues long. CDR3 residues: CASSLGQSTGGYTF. The CDR3 DNA sequence: TGTGCCAGCAGTTTGGGGCAGTCTACCGGCGGCTACACCTTC.

This sequence joins TRBV11-2 and TRBJ2-2; no clear D. The CDR3 has 13 amino acids. Between the trimmed V and J ends, which lost 0 bases and 7 bases, there was a span of 6 bases. The germline V gene has CDR1 SGHAT and CDR2 FQNNGV. CDR3 in DNA: TGTGCCAGCAGCTTAGATCACAACGGGGAGCTGTTTTTT. This gives the protein CASSLDHNGELFF. The full variable domain, completed using reference TRBV11-2 and TRBJ2-2, is EAGVAQSPRYKIIEKRQSVAFWCNPISGHATLYWYQQILGQGPKLLIQFQNNGVVDDSQLPKDRFSAERLKGVDSTLKIQPAKLEDSAVYLCASSLDHNGELFFGEGSRLTVL.

J is TRBJ1-1 and V is TRBV4-1; TRBD1 matches at 7 bases. This CDR3 has 14 amino acids. CDR1 is MGHRA and CDR2 is YSYEKL in the germline V gene. Trimming cost V 4 bases and J 3 bases; bases outside gene matches: 5. The CDR3 DNA reads as TGCGCCAGCAGCCGAGACGACAGGGACACTGAAGCTTTCTTT. Translating it yields CASSRDDRDTEAFF.

V is TRBV11-2 and J is TRBJ1-1, with D hard to call. The CDR3 covers 13 residues. V dropped 1 base and J dropped 2 bases, with 5 bases sitting between them. Germline CDR1 is SGHAT and CDR2 is FQNNGV. This chain's CDR3 is CASSLVLNTEAFF. CDR3 nucleotide sequence: TGTGCCAGCAGCTTAGTCCTCAACACTGAAGCTTTCTTT.

In the case of this clone: This may come from a read error, since a much larger clone is one base off. The chain recombines TRBV6-5 with TRBJ2-1; 13 bases fit TRBD2. The V gene's germline CDR1 is MNHEY and CDR2 SVGAGI. The J segment lost 5 bases and the V segment lost 6 bases, leaving 4 bases of the junction unmatched. The CDR3 contains 15 residues. This CDR3 reads CASSQGTSGNNEQFF. CDR3 in DNA: TGTGCCAGCAGCCAAGGGACTAGCGGGAACAATGAGCAGTTCTTC.

CDR3 sequence (DNA): TGTGCCAGCAGCCGACTAGCGGGGAACAATGAGCAGTTCTTC. Its protein is CASSRLAGNNEQFF. This chain links TRBV3-1 (or the pseudogene TRBV3-2) with TRBJ2-1, with 11 bases matching TRBD2. The V segment lost 4 bases and the J segment 5 bases; nucleotides outside the gene matches: 1. The CDR3 length is 14 residues. Germline-derived CDR1 and CDR2 are LGHDT and YNNKEL (reference sequence).

The chain has TRBV11-2 and TRBJ2-1; maybe TRBD1 (6 bases). CDR3 length equals 15 residues. The V and J ends lost 3 bases and 0 bases respectively, with 9 bases between them. Germline V CDR1 and CDR2: SGHAT, FQNNGV. In DNA, the CDR3 is TGTGCCAGCAGCTTGGACAGTAGCTCCTACAATGAGCAGTTCTTC. Translated: CASSLDSSSYNEQFF.

V is TRBV28 and J is TRBJ1-2; 9 bases map to TRBD1. The ends lost 5 bases at V and 5 bases at J; junction bases unmatched: 15. Germline CDR1 and CDR2: MDHEN and SYDVKM. The CDR3 consists of 17 residues. In DNA, the CDR3 is TGTGCCAGCAGTCAGTTTTTTGTCGGACAGGGGATATATGGCTACACCTTC. Its translation: CASSQFFVGQGIYGYTF.